This TCR beta chain is from a study of blood T cell repertoires in COVID-19. The ends lost 10 bases at V and 4 bases at J; junction bases unmatched: 10. The CDR3 sequence is 17 residues long. Per the germline V gene, CDR1 is LNHDA and CDR2 is SQIVND (reference sequence). Produced via immunoSEQ multiplex PCR; TCRdb's table is partial and in-frame only. Of about 270,000 clones listed, about 85% are singletons. This sequence was found in a woman aged 50 to 60 with active or convalescent COVID-19. The rearrangement links TRBV19 to TRBJ2-1, with 16 bases lining up with TRBD2. The sequencing input was peripheral blood. CDR3 residues: CATGGLAGGPGYNEQFF. CDR3 in DNA: TGTGCCACCGGGGGACTAGCGGGAGGGCCCGGATACAATGAGCAGTTCTTC.